A single sample is the source of the 24 T cell receptor beta chains below, sequenced in a study of cytomegalovirus exposure and HLA in healthy donors. It was with 60 Vbeta and 13 Jbeta primers that the PCR ran. Only in-frame clones appear in the TCRdb table, and some are missing; sequencing was by immunoSEQ multiplex PCR. In all, the sample yields under 100,000 clones. Sequenced input: PBMCs. The receptors originated from a woman aged 25 to 39 in good health and CMV-seronegative.

The chain is built from TRBV9 and TRBJ2-7; 7 nucleotides match TRBD1. This CDR3 spans 13 amino acids. J was trimmed by 5 bases and V by 0 bases; bases with no gene match: 2. CDR1 and CDR2 from the germline V gene are SGDLS and YYNGEE. The CDR3 sequence is CASSVGQGNEQYF. CDR3 DNA sequence: TGTGCCAGCAGCGTAGGACAGGGTAACGAGCAGTACTTC.

The chain joins TRBV2 to TRBJ1-1, with no clear D. V gave up 6 bases and J gave up 2 bases, with 10 bases separating them. This CDR3 comprises 13 residues. Germline CDR1 and CDR2: SNHLY and FYNNEI. CDR3 loop: CASREVRNTEAFF. The CDR3 coding sequence is TGTGCCAGCAGGGAGGTCCGAAACACTGAAGCTTTCTTT.

The chain uses TRBV6-5 and TRBJ1-6, with 7 bases aligning to TRBD1. The CDR3 extends over 14 amino acids. The germline gives CDR1 MNHEY, CDR2 SVGAGI. Germline trimming cut 2 bases from V and 8 bases from J; bases unmatched to any gene: 3. The CDR3 DNA reads as TGTGCCAGCAGTTACAACAGGGGAGATTCACCCCTCCACTTT. This encodes CASSYNRGDSPLHF.

The CDR3 protein is CASMPGQGGTEAFF. CDR3 coding DNA: TGTGCCAGTATGCCGGGACAGGGAGGGACTGAAGCTTTCTTT. The chain has TRBV19 and TRBJ1-1, with TRBD1 identical over 9 bases. From germline, CDR1 is LNHDA and CDR2 SQIVND (reference sequence). Unmatched junction bases numbered 8, after V lost 7 bases and J lost 5 bases. The CDR3 spans 14 residues.

The chain recombines TRBV5-5 with TRBJ1-1, with unresolved D. The CDR3 sequence is 15 residues long. V lost 4 bases to trimming and J lost 4 bases, with 17 bases between them. Germline CDR1 and CDR2: SGHKS and YYEKEE (reference sequence). The DNA for the CDR3 is TGTGCCAGCAGCCTGCTCGGAGACGTGAGCACTGAAGCTTTCTTT. Translated: CASSLLGDVSTEAFF.

This rearrangement joins TRBV5-4 to TRBJ2-5; D perhaps matches TRBD1 (6 bases). Germline CDR1 reads SGHNT; CDR2 reads YYREEE (reference sequence). The V gene lost 4 bases and the J gene lost 2 bases, with 12 bases spanning the gap. This CDR3 region has 14 residues. CDR3 coding DNA: TGTGCCAGCAGCGGCGGACAGAATCAAGAGACCCAGTACTTC. Translation gives CASSGGQNQETQYF.

V usage is TRBV10-3 and J usage is TRBJ2-1, with D maybe TRBD2 (5 bases). This CDR3 comprises 15 residues. CDR1 ENHRY and CDR2 SYGVKD come from the germline V gene. The V and J ends lost 8 bases and 3 bases respectively, with 17 bases between them. This CDR3 reads CAIALKRDRYNEQFF. The CDR3, as DNA: TGTGCCATCGCCCTCAAGAGGGATCGCTACAATGAGCAGTTCTTC.

This chain joins TRBV13 and TRBJ2-4; D might be TRBD2 (6 bases). The CDR3 runs 16 residues. V lost 5 bases, J lost 1 base, and 15 bases lay in between. From germline, CDR1 is PRHDT and CDR2 FYEKMQ (reference sequence). CDR3 sequence (DNA): TGTGCCAGCAGCCAAGAGCGTGGGGGGGCCAAAAACATTCAGTACTTC. Residues: CASSQERGGAKNIQYF. Full variable domain (remainder filled in from reference TRBV13 and TRBJ2-4): AAGVIQSPRHLIKEKRETATLKCYPIPRHDTVYWYQQGPGQDPQFLISFYEKMQSDKGSIPDRFSAQQFSDYHSELNMSSLELGDSALYFCASSQERGGAKNIQYFGAGTRLSVL.

This rearrangement joins TRBV4-2 to TRBJ1-4; 9 bases agree with TRBD1. Germline V CDR1 and CDR2: LGHNA, YNFKEQ. This CDR3 has 18 amino acids. Trimming cost V 4 bases and J 0 bases; bases outside gene matches: 9. CDR3 sequence: CASSPRTGEIATNEKLFF. CDR3 in DNA: TGTGCCAGCAGCCCTCGGACAGGGGAGATTGCAACTAATGAAAAACTGTTTTTT.

This chain joins TRBV19 and TRBJ2-2, with TRBD2 matching 13 bases. The CDR3 runs to 16 residues. Trimming at V came to 4 bases and at J to 7 bases, leaving 6 bases not matched to a gene. Germline V gene sequence: CDR1 LNHDA, CDR2 SQIVND (reference sequence). CDR3 sequence reads: CASSTRTSGGFGELFF. Here the CDR3 DNA reads TGTGCCAGTAGTACCAGGACTAGCGGGGGATTCGGGGAGCTGTTTTTT.

The chain is built from TRBV11-2 and TRBJ2-1; tentatively, D is TRBD2 (6 bases). Germline V lookup: CDR1 SGHAT, CDR2 FQNNGV. V dropped 2 bases and J dropped 2 bases, with 10 bases sitting between them. The CDR3 has 15 amino acids. CDR3 residues: CASSLIGSPYNEQFF. CDR3 sequence (DNA): TGTGCCAGCAGCTTAATCGGGAGTCCCTACAATGAGCAGTTCTTC.

This chain links TRBV7-9 with TRBJ1-4, with TRBD1 as a possible D gene (5 bases). The V end lost 5 bases, the J end lost 2 bases, and 12 bases lay between the germline ends. The CDR3 covers 15 residues. Looked up from germline, CDR1 is SEHNR and CDR2 is FQNEAQ (reference sequence). The CDR3 region has the DNA TGTGCCAGCAGCCCGACACAGGTTACTAATGAAAAACTGTTTTTT. Its protein product is CASSPTQVTNEKLFF.

The chain combines TRBV2 with TRBJ1-5; D is unclear. CDR3 size: 17 residues. V dropped 3 bases and J dropped 0 bases, with 15 bases sitting between them. Per the germline V gene, CDR1 is SNHLY and CDR2 is FYNNEI. CDR3 region: CASSERGRGSSNQPQHF. The CDR3 nucleotides read TGTGCCAGCAGTGAGAGAGGTCGAGGTTCTAGCAATCAGCCCCAGCATTTT.

The genes are TRBV28 and TRBJ2-3; possibly TRBD2 for D (7 bases). The V gene's germline CDR1 is MDHEN and CDR2 SYDVKM. There are 15 residues in the CDR3. The V gene lost 1 base and the J gene lost 4 bases, with 12 bases spanning the gap. The CDR3 region is CASSLLQGGADTQYF. The CDR3 nucleotides read TGTGCCAGCAGTTTATTACAGGGAGGGGCAGATACGCAGTATTTT. The variable domain in full, with the rest retrieved from reference TRBV28 and TRBJ2-3, is DVKVTQSSRYLVKRTGEKVFLECVQDMDHENMFWYRQDPGLGLRLIYFSYDVKMKEKGDIPEGYSVSREKKERFSLILESASTNQTSMYLCASSLLQGGADTQYFGPGTRLTVL.

The V gene is TRBV10-3, the J gene TRBJ2-5; unclear D gene. Germline loops: CDR1 ENHRY, CDR2 SYGVKD. The V gene lost 0 bases and the J gene lost 1 base, with 12 bases spanning the gap. The CDR3 runs to 16 residues. CDR3 protein: CAISESVHRSQETQYF. For the CDR3, the DNA is TGTGCCATCAGTGAGTCCGTGCACAGAAGCCAAGAGACCCAGTACTTC.

This chain joins TRBV2 and TRBJ1-5; 8 nucleotides match TRBD1. The junction had 5 bases not matched to a gene; V was cut back by 4 bases and J by 6 bases. The CDR3 has 14 residues. CDR1 and CDR2 from the germline V gene are SNHLY and FYNNEI. For the CDR3, the DNA is TGTGCCAGCAGTGTGGCACAGGGGGTTCAGCCCCAGCATTTT. Amino acid sequence: CASSVAQGVQPQHF.

This chain uses TRBV5-1 with TRBJ2-5; 8 nucleotides match TRBD1. The J call could be wrong; TRBJ2-7 is a better fit for the DNA end. The CDR3 is made up of 14 amino acids. Germline lookup yields CDR1 SGHRS and CDR2 YFSETQ. The CDR3 sequence: CASSFDRGPYEQYF. CDR3 nucleotides: TGCGCCAGCAGCTTTGACAGGGGCCCCTACGAGCAGTACTTC.

J is TRBJ2-5 and V is TRBV7-8, with D possibly being TRBD2 (7 bases). This CDR3 has 16 amino acids. Trimming cost V 6 bases and J 0 bases, with 17 bases left between them. Per germline, CDR1 SGHVS and CDR2 FQNEAQ. The chain's CDR3 is CASSKDGGGYQETQYF. The CDR3 nucleotides are TGTGCCAGCAGTAAAGATGGCGGGGGCTACCAAGAGACCCAGTACTTC.

This chain joins TRBV6-1 and TRBJ2-7; a weak D match, TRBD1 (5 bases). V lost 3 bases and J 0 bases, leaving 6 bases between the germline ends. The CDR3 runs to 13 residues. Germline V CDR1 and CDR2: MNHNS, SASEGT. This chain's CDR3 is CASSEGLSYEQYF. CDR3 nucleotides: TGTGCCAGCAGTGAGGGGCTCTCCTACGAGCAGTACTTC.

The chain carries TRBV4-1 and TRBJ1-2; TRBD1 is a possible D gene (6 bases). Trimming pared 0 bases from V and 0 bases from J, leaving 11 bases between. CDR1 is MGHRA and CDR2 is YSYEKL in the germline V gene. The CDR3 contains 16 residues. The CDR3 coding sequence is TGCGCCAGCAGCCAAGAGGTTGAGGGGGCTAACTATGGCTACACCTTC. As protein: CASSQEVEGANYGYTF.

This chain joins TRBV4-1 and TRBJ2-7; D might be TRBD2 (5 bases). The V gene's germline CDR1 is MGHRA and CDR2 YSYEKL. V lost 0 bases and J 2 bases, leaving 8 bases between the germline ends. This CDR3 is 14 amino acids long. In nucleotides, the CDR3 is TGCGCCAGCAGCCAAGACACGGGGACCTACGAGCAGTACTTC. Protein sequence: CASSQDTGTYEQYF.

The chain uses TRBV13 and TRBJ2-5; D unclear. Between the trimmed V and J ends, which lost 1 base and 2 bases, there was a span of 5 bases. Germline V gene sequence: CDR1 PRHDT, CDR2 FYEKMQ (reference sequence). The CDR3 length is 13 residues. The DNA of the CDR3 is TGTGCCAGCAGCTTAGACAGACAAGAGACCCAGTACTTC. It codes for CASSLDRQETQYF.

This rearrangement joins TRBV7-9 to TRBJ2-5; TRBD1 might be the D (5 bases). The J call is in doubt because the DNA end fits TRBJ2-7 better. This CDR3 is 15 amino acids long. In germline, CDR1 is SEHNR, CDR2 FQNEAQ (reference sequence). This CDR3 reads CASSLVVAGPYEQYF. The CDR3 DNA is TGTGCCAGCAGCTTAGTAGTGGCAGGGCCCTACGAGCAGTACTTC.

The chain has TRBV9 and TRBJ2-3; D is undetermined. The V gene lost 0 bases and the J gene lost 4 bases, with 9 bases spanning the gap. CDR1 and CDR2 from the germline V gene are SGDLS and YYNGEE. The length of the CDR3 is 14 residues. The CDR3 nucleotides read TGTGCCAGCAGCGTAGCTACCCGGGCAGATACGCAGTATTTT. Protein: CASSVATRADTQYF.